This T cell receptor beta chain was recovered during a study of blood T cell repertoires in COVID-19. In the study's own analysis: Estimates of nucleated cell counts were drawn from the amplification of reference gene primers. Profiled with immunoSEQ multiplex PCR; TCRdb holds only in-frame clones, not every one. D and trimming were read from the DNA, whereas the V and J calls and clone size are those reported in that table. The table has around 180,000 clones, roughly nine tenths seen once. Germline CDR1 SQVTM, CDR2 ANQGSEA. Trimming shortened V by 2 bases and J by 5 bases, and 12 bases separated the two germline ends. The CDR3 is 13 residues long.

This TCR was sampled from a woman aged 35 to 49 with acute COVID-19. The chain links TRBV29-1 to TRBJ1-2; weak D call: TRBD1 (5 bases). Source material: PBMCs or T cells enriched from blood (not recorded which). The CDR3 DNA reads as TGCAGCGTTGAATCAGGGTCCCCATATGGCTACACCTTC. Translated: CSVESGSPYGYTF. Full variable domain (missing parts from reference TRBV29-1 and TRBJ1-2): SAVISQKPSRDICQRGTSLTIQCQVDSQVTMMFWYRQQPGQSLTLIATANQGSEATYESGFVIDKFPISRPNLTFSTLTVSNMSPEDSSIYLCSVESGSPYGYTFGSGTRLTVV.